This T cell receptor (beta chain) was captured in a study of beta chain features in type 1 diabetes listed by TCRdb under 2018. In the study overall: Mean age, gender distribution, total cell number and subset yield did not differ between patients and healthy donors. Naive and central memory subsets were obtained from all 30 or so donors, but regulatory and stem cell-like memory subsets were isolated from only 8 patients and roughly 8 healthy donors. In the study, recently diagnosed type 1 diabetes patients and matched healthy donors were compared on the TCRB repertoires of their sorted circulating CD4+ T cell subsets. A total of roughly 98,000,000 sorted cells were examined across all samples, and RNA yield correlated strongly with the number of cells per subset. Broad study findings and their caveats: Shorter templates might have been favored by PCR, but patient and control samples were amplified and corrected together, so both groups would have been affected equally by any skew. Type 1 diabetes patients showed a moderate but significant shortening of TCRB CDR3 length in all four CD4+ subsets. Naive, central memory and regulatory TCRB repertoires appeared to be more similar among patients than among healthy donors. Patients with type 1 diabetes made fewer insertions and deleted more nucleotides at VDJ recombination sites, implying thymic rearrangement abnormalities. Because cDNA was sequenced instead of genomic DNA, highly expressing activated cells could be over-represented, though the groups showed no difference in activation or CD3 levels. Because the HLA sub-analyses included only small numbers of individuals, any influence of HLA type on TCRB rearrangement was left unresolved.

All of the isolated RNA was reverse transcribed with the High Capacity cDNA Reverse Transcription Kit, so expressed TCRB transcripts were sequenced. Deep immunoSEQ sequencing was performed on naive, central memory and regulatory T cell samples, with an average of roughly 3.6 million total reads per sample. Sorted cells were lysed in RLT buffer and RNA was extracted with DNase-treated RNeasy Micro or Mini kits, depending on cell number. Each cell subset was processed on its own to prevent cross-contamination, while patient and healthy donor samples were processed together. The immunoSEQ multiplex PCR was used to amplify TCRB sequences from cDNA, yielding 87-bp fragments that span the CDR3 region. The amplicons were sequenced using the Illumina HiSeq platform. The source study handled its data this way. PCR bias was corrected computationally using synthetic template baselines, and reads within Hamming distance 2 were collapsed, with unmergeable singletons discarded. Reads were aligned to IMGT to assign V, D and J genes, CDR3 length, and insertions or deletions at six rearrangement sites. Clonotype counts were normalized to sorted cell number within each subset before computing true diversity and Gini coefficients with the tcR R package. The overlap coefficient, calculated on TCRB nucleotide sequences, was used to measure repertoire sharing. TCRdb retrieved this table from immuneACCESS and kept in-frame rearrangements only. Not all clones are present; in checked studies, unresolved V genes account for under half, and no reason is known for the remainder. V, J and clone size were drawn from that table, and D and trimming were deduced from the DNA. Across this sample there are around 140,000 clones, with about 13% seen only once. Around 1.4% of the sample is in the top ten clones.

This clone was seen many times. It lacks a known antigen. No much larger clone exists at a distance of one base, and base qualities are not known. Counted from cysteine to phenylalanine, this CDR3 has 14 amino acids. Just the 42-base CDR3 DNA is kept, in frame starting at base 1. From the germline V gene, CDR1 is SGHTA and CDR2 is FQGNSA. Cut back by 5 bases and 7 bases, the V and J ends lie 15 bases apart. From each donor, a single peripheral blood sample of 100 to 150 mL on average was drawn into heparinised tubes. Naive, central memory, regulatory and stem cell-like memory CD4+ T cells were sorted on a BD FACSAria II using a panel including CD45RO, CCR7, CD25, CD127, CD95 and CD27. Every sorted population had a purity above 95%. PBMCs were isolated right away by Lymphoprep density gradient centrifugation and were stained directly, without culture. Samples were stained and sorted in pairs, with one healthy donor and one patient per experiment, so that batch effects were minimized.

The receptor comes from a man younger than 35 with type 1 diabetes. Source material: central memory CD4+ T cells from blood. Recombination connected TRBV7-2 to TRBJ2-4; TRBD1 is a possible D gene, resting on 6 matching bases. The CDR3 reads as follows: CASSLETGPNIQYF. The nucleotides read TGTGCCAGCAGCCTTGAGACAGGCCCCAACATTCAGTACTTC.